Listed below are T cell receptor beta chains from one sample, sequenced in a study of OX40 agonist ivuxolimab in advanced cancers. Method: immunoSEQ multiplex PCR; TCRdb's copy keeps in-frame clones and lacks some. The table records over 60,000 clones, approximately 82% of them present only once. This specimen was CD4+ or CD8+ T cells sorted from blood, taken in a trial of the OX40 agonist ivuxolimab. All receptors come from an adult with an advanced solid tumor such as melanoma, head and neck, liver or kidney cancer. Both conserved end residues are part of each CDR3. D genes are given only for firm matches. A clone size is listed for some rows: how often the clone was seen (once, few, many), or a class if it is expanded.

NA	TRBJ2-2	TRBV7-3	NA	TGTGCCAGCAGCTTAAGGGGACACATGAACACCGGGGAGCTGTTTTTT	CASSLRGHMNTGELFF
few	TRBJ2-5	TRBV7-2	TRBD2	TGTGCCAGCAGCTTAGGGCGGGGGGGCCAAGAGACCCAGTACTTC	CASSLGRGGQETQYF
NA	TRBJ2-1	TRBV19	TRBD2	TGTGCCAGTAGTATAGAGGGGGTAGCGGGACTGTATGAGCAGTTCTTC	CASSIEGVAGLYEQFF
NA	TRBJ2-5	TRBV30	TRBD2	TGTGCCTGGAGTGTAGGCCTAGCGGGAGGCCGATATCAGTACTTC	CAWSVGLAGGRYQYF
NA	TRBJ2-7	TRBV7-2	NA	TGTGCCAGCAGCTTAGCGCAGGGGGGAGGCGGCGGCGAGCAGTACTTC	CASSLAQGGGGGEQYF
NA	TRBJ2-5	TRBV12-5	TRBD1	TGTGCTAGTGGTTTGGACAGGGGAGAGACCCAGTACTTC	CASGLDRGETQYF
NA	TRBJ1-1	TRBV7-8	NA	TGTGCCAGCAGCTCCTCGGGCCGACACACTGAAGCTTTCTTT	CASSSSGRHTEAFF
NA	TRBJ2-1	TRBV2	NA	TGTGCCAGCAGTGAAAGGAACAATGAGCAGTTCTTC	CASSERNNEQFF
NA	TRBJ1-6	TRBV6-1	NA	TGTGCCAGCTGCCGGAATTACGATAATTCACCCCTCCACTTT	CASCRNYDNSPLHF
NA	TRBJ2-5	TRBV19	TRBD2	TGTGCCAGTAGCGCCGGGAGGGCACTCTACCAAGAGACCCAGTACTTC	CASSAGRALYQETQYF
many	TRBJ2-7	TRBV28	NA	TGTGCCAGCAGTTTTAATCTAGCGTCTCTTAGTTACGAGCAGTACTTC	CASSFNLASLSYEQYF
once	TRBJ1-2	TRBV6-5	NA	TGTGCCAGCCTGACAGATGCGGACTATGGCTACACCTTC	CASLTDADYGYTF